This T cell receptor beta chain was obtained from a study of T-cell reconstitution after alpha-beta-depleted transplantation in children. The library targeted TCRbeta and was prepared with unique molecular identifiers. From the PCR reads, TCRdb called clonotypes with MiXCR, one entry per CDR3 protein. This sample has some 340,000 distinct CDR3 sequences, with 10% found just once. This clonotype was recorded at least ten times. The sequencing used PBMCs from the stem cell graft donor, collected from the stem cell graft. The receptor was isolated from a human donor who donated a stem cell graft to a child with acute lymphoblastic leukemia.

The CDR3 DNA follows: TGTGCCAGCAGCGAACGACGTAGCGGCGTAAATGAGCAGTTCTTC. It yields the protein CASSERRSGVNEQFF. The chain joins TRBV9 to TRBJ2-1; D may be TRBD2 (6 bases). There are 15 residues in the CDR3. The V and J ends lost 3 bases and 7 bases respectively, with 17 bases between them. Germline V lookup: CDR1 SGDLS, CDR2 YYNGEE.